This section outlines one TCR beta chain sequence together with its context. Its antigen is still unknown. Other DNA sequences in the sample encode the same CDR3. The sample belongs to a study of cytomegalovirus exposure and HLA in healthy donors. Overall study: Within an early data release were about 90 million unique TCRs drawn from HLA-typed donors.

Primers for the PCR totalled 60 Vbeta and 13 Jbeta. Produced via immunoSEQ multiplex PCR; TCRdb's table is partial and in-frame only. The sample yields approximately 140,000 clones, approximately 76% seen once. V shed 4 bases, J shed 10 bases, and the junction held 0 bases outside the gene matches. This CDR3 comprises 12 residues. Germline V gene lookup returns CDR1 SQVTM and CDR2 ANQGSEA. Study results and limitations: Cytomegalovirus association was listed for about 180 TCR beta chains. Reportedly, fewer N-insertions than the approximately 700-donor mean appeared in an Asian-associated ancestry cluster in a later analysis.

The chain carries TRBV29-1 and TRBJ1-6; TRBD1 aligns across 11 bases. The sequencing sample was made of PBMCs. The sequence was obtained from a man aged 35-49 years in good health and CMV-seronegative. CDR3 bases: TGCAGCGTTGGGGACAGGGGGTCACCCCTCCACTTT. As protein: CSVGDRGSPLHF.